Listed here are 8 T cell receptor beta chains from one sample, sequenced in a study of T-cell memory formation after mild COVID-19. TCRdb called the 5' RACE reads again in MiXCR, with one record for every CDR3 protein. The sample contains 100,000 to 150,000 distinct CDR3 sequences, more than 15% of which appear only once. The sample taken for sequencing was PBMCs or a T cell subset sorted from them (not recorded which). These receptors were collected from a man between 18 and 35 years old who had mild COVID-19 (a few samples of this study predate the infection). Cell type and time point are not known.

This clonotype was counted a few times. The V gene is TRBV7-2, the J gene TRBJ2-3; D is perhaps TRBD2 (6 bases). Trimming shortened V by 7 bases and J by 0 bases, and 11 bases separated the two germline ends. Germline assignment: CDR1 SGHTA and CDR2 FQGNSA. This CDR3 region has 14 residues. Here the CDR3 reads CASKGGASTDTQYF. As DNA, the CDR3 is TGTGCCAGCAAAGGCGGGGCTAGCACAGATACGCAGTATTTT.

The chain joins TRBV10-3 to TRBJ1-1, with D hard to call. The CDR3 runs 11 residues. V lost 7 bases, J lost 5 bases, and 8 bases lay in between. Looked up from germline, CDR1 is ENHRY and CDR2 is SYGVKD. The DNA for the CDR3 is TGTGCCATCAAGACGGGAACTGAAGCTTTCTTT. Translating it yields CAIKTGTEAFF.

The table lists this clonotype with a few counts. The chain carries TRBV14 and TRBJ2-1; weak D call: TRBD2 (6 bases). V was pared by 0 bases and J by 1 base, with 25 bases between. This CDR3 comprises 21 residues. The germline CDR1 and CDR2 sequences are SGHDN and FVKESK. Here the CDR3 DNA reads TGTGCCAGCAGCCAAGATTTCGGGTTTGAGAGGCTTAGCGGTTCCTACAATGAGCAGTTCTTC. This codes for CASSQDFGFERLSGSYNEQFF.

This clonotype was seen a handful of times. The V and J genes are TRBV21-1 and TRBJ2-3. TRBV21-1 counts as a pseudogene. This CDR3 is built from 13 residues. The CDR3 protein is CASSKDERDTQYF. The CDR3 DNA sequence: TGTGCCAGCAGCAAAGATGAGAGAGATACGCAGTATTTT.

This chain connects TRBV5-1 to TRBJ2-7, with D perhaps assigned TRBD1 or TRBD2 (8 bases each). This CDR3 region has 18 residues. Germline assignment: CDR1 SGHRS and CDR2 YFSETQ. V was pared by 4 bases and J by 4 bases, with 27 bases between. The CDR3 loop is CASSPVGTGGLAVYEQYF. Here the CDR3 DNA reads TGCGCCAGCAGCCCGGTGGGGACAGGAGGACTAGCCGTATACGAGCAGTACTTC.

The chain combines TRBV5-1 with TRBJ2-7; D uncertain. Germline CDR1 and CDR2: SGHRS and YFSETQ. The CDR3 runs to 13 residues. The ends were cut back, 4 bases at V and 5 bases at J, with 13 bases in the middle. CDR3 DNA sequence: TGCGCCAGCAGCCCTGGTTTCACTAACGAGCAGTACTTC. Translated: CASSPGFTNEQYF.

In this sample, this clonotype turned up a few times. The gene calls are TRBV6-6 and TRBJ1-1; a possible D gene is TRBD1 (6 bases). The CDR3 loop spans 14 amino acids. The V gene lost 2 bases and the J gene lost 4 bases, with 11 bases spanning the gap. Germline CDR1 MNHNY, CDR2 SVGAGI (reference sequence). The DNA for the CDR3 is TGTGCCAGCAGTTACCCGGGGGCAGGCACTGAAGCTTTCTTT. Amino acids: CASSYPGAGTEAFF.

This clonotype has only a few counts. The gene calls are TRBV5-1 and TRBJ2-7, with D unclear. Germline loops: CDR1 SGHRS, CDR2 YFSETQ. This CDR3 has 12 residues. The V end was cut by 0 bases, the J end by 1 base, with 2 bases between. The CDR3 DNA follows: TGCGCCAGCAGCTTGGTGTCCTACGAGCAGTACTTC. Its protein product is CASSLVSYEQYF.